The rows below give T cell receptor beta chains drawn from one sample of a study of beta chain features in type 1 diabetes. Clones were sequenced by immunoSEQ multiplex PCR, and TCRdb holds only the in-frame ones, with some missing. The sample gives about 350,000 clones, about 20% of which show up once; under 0.055% is in the top ten. The specimen was naive CD4+ T cells from blood. All receptors derive from a woman under 30 in good health. The CDR3 runs from the conserved cysteine through the conserved F or W. D genes are given only for firm matches. Only some rows state a clone size, as once, few, many or a class for expanded clones.

>NA|TRBJ2-2|few|TRBV30
TGTGCCTGGAGCTTAAAGGGACTGAACACCGGGGAGCTGTTTTTT
CAWSLKGLNTGELFF
>TRBD1|TRBJ1-5|few|TRBV9
TGTGCCAGCAGCGCCGCAGGGGGATATCAGCCCCAGCATTTT
CASSAAGGYQPQHF
>TRBD2|TRBJ2-1|NA|TRBV7-9
TGTGCCAGCAGCTTAAGAAGCGGGAGGGTCAATGAGCAGTTCTTC
CASSLRSGRVNEQFF
>TRBD2|TRBJ2-3|few|TRBV18
TGTGCCAGCTCACCACTGAGGCTAGCGGGGAACACAGATACGCAGTATTTT
CASSPLRLAGNTDTQYF
>TRBD2|TRBJ2-1|NA|TRBV18
TGTGCCAGCTCACTCGGACTAGCGGCGAGTGGTGAGCAGTTCTTC
CASSLGLAASGEQFF
>TRBD2|TRBJ2-1|NA|TRBV9
TGTGCCAGCAGCGTAGCATGGCTAGCGGGTGAGCAGTTCTTC
CASSVAWLAGEQFF
>NA|TRBJ2-3|few|TRBV4-2
TGTGCCAGCAGCAAAGGCCCTATTGGTACCGCAGATACGCAGTATTTT
CASSKGPIGTADTQYF
>TRBD1|TRBJ1-2|NA|TRBV5-1
TGCGCCAGCAGCGGCGGGACAGGGCAACTCTATGGCTACACCTTC
CASSGGTGQLYGYTF
>NA|TRBJ2-5|NA|TRBV4-3
TGCGCCAGCAGCCAAGGCCCCCGGGAGACCCAGTACTTC
CASSQGPRETQYF
>TRBD2|TRBJ2-3|NA|TRBV18
TGTGCCAGCTCCGGGACTAGCGGGGAAGATACGCAGTATTTT
CASSGTSGEDTQYF
>NA|TRBJ2-1|few|TRBV5-6
TGTGCCAGCAGCTTAAGTTCGAGCTCCTACAATGAGCAGTTCTTC
CASSLSSSSYNEQFF
>NA|TRBJ1-1|NA|TRBV15
TGTGCCACCAGCAGGCAGGGGGAAGCTTTCTTT
CATSRQGEAFF
>NA|TRBJ2-1|few|TRBV18
TGTGCCAGCTCACCACCGGTCGGGAGACGTCACAATGAGCAGTTCTTC
CASSPPVGRRHNEQFF
>TRBD1|TRBJ1-1|NA|TRBV18
TGTGCCAGCTCACTGGGACAGGGATTGAACACTGAAGCTTTCTTT
CASSLGQGLNTEAFF
>TRBD1|TRBJ2-3|few|TRBV30
TGTGCCTCCCTTATACCGGGACAGGGGCCCGATACGCAGTATTTT
CASLIPGQGPDTQYF
>NA|TRBJ2-4|once|TRBV5-6
TGTGCCAGCAGCTCGCGCCCCTCATCACTAGCCAAAAACATTCAGTACTTC
CASSSRPSSLAKNIQYF
>NA|TRBJ2-7|NA|TRBV2
TGTGCCAGCAGTGTGATGGGACTGGGGGAGCAGTACTTC
CASSVMGLGEQYF
>TRBD1|TRBJ2-7|NA|TRBV7-2
TGTGCCAGCAGCCCCGGGACAGGTGGCTACGAGCAGTACTTC
CASSPGTGGYEQYF
>NA|TRBJ2-3|few|TRBV2
TGTGCCAACGGACAAACAGATACGCAGTATTTT
CANGQTDTQYF
>NA|TRBJ2-2|few|TRBV9
TGTGCCAGCAGCGGCTTCGGGGTCTCCACCGGGGAGCTGTTTTTT
CASSGFGVSTGELFF